The 31 T cell receptor beta chains presented below share a single source sample, sequenced in a study of early T cells in non-severe SARS-CoV-2 infection (TCRdb year 2021). Library prep was done by 5' RACE. TCRdb names NextSeq 500 as the instrument used. TCRdb ran its own pipeline on the public reads, namely fastp trimming at Q25 and MiXCR clone calling, and kept in-frame beta chains. CDR3 protein duplicates are merged, each entry listing the most common genes and DNA. A total of some 61,000 distinct CDR3 sequences appear in this sample, 8.7% of them only once. The top ten hold 3.9% of the sample. This material consisted of whole blood, taken at baseline. The origin of the receptors is an adult who was a healthcare worker with PCR-confirmed SARS-CoV-2 infection or an uninfected control (not recorded which).

This clonotype was detected ten times or more. The CDR3: CASSPRQGGTGELFF. CDR3 coding DNA: TGTGCCAGTAGTCCGCGACAGGGAGGTACCGGGGAGCTGTTTTTT. V is TRBV19 and J is TRBJ2-2, with a tentative D call TRBD1 (7 bases). The germline V gene has CDR1 LNHDA and CDR2 SQIVND (reference sequence). The length of the CDR3 is 15 residues. V was shortened by 5 bases and J by 5 bases, with 15 bases between the two germline ends.

The chain joins TRBV6-1 to TRBJ2-3; TRBD2 is a possible D gene (5 bases). Germline values: CDR1 MNHNS, CDR2 SASEGT. V was trimmed by 8 bases and J by 2 bases, leaving 20 bases between them. The CDR3 covers 16 residues. The DNA of the CDR3 is TGTGCCAGCCCCCGGGGTGGGGAGCAGACCACAGATACGCAGTATTTT. It is translated as CASPRGGEQTTDTQYF.

The rearrangement joins TRBV6-4 to TRBJ2-3; 7 positions agree with TRBD1. The length of the CDR3 is 15 residues. After removal of 0 bases from V and 3 bases from J, the junction contained 3 bases not matched to a gene. Looked up from germline, CDR1 is MRHNA and CDR2 is SNTAGT. CDR3 loop: CASSDSSQGTDTQYF. The CDR3 coding sequence is TGTGCCAGCAGTGACTCGTCACAGGGGACAGATACGCAGTATTTT.

This clonotype was detected ten times or more. This sequence joins TRBV19 and TRBJ1-3; D uncertain. The CDR3 spans 14 residues. Germline lookup yields CDR1 LNHDA and CDR2 SQIVND (reference sequence). V was pared by 6 bases and J by 2 bases, with 11 bases between. CDR3 sequence: CASRLTLAGNTIYF. The DNA for the CDR3 is TGTGCCAGTAGGTTGACGCTGGCTGGAAACACCATATATTTT. The complete variable domain, with remaining parts taken from reference TRBV19 and TRBJ1-3, reads DGGITQSPKYLFRKEGQNVTLSCEQNLNHDAMYWYRQDPGQGLRLIYYSQIVNDFQKGDIAEGYSVSREKKESFPLTVTSAQKNPTAFYLCASRLTLAGNTIYFGEGSWLTVV.

This clonotype was counted a few times. The chain links TRBV6-1 to TRBJ1-6; 9 positions match TRBD1. Germline V gene lookup returns CDR1 MNHNS and CDR2 SASEGT. This CDR3 has 15 amino acids. V shed 2 bases and J 9 bases; nucleotides not matched to a gene: 5. The CDR3, as DNA: TGTGCCAGCAGTGAAAGGCGGGGACAGGGTTCACCCCTCCACTTT. The encoded protein is CASSERRGQGSPLHF.

This clonotype was seen many times. The chain links TRBV12-3 or TRBV12-4 to TRBJ2-7; 9 bases are shared with TRBD2. The trim removed 3 bases at V and 0 bases at J, leaving 0 bases unmatched. The CDR3 covers 14 residues. The chain's CDR3 is CASSFSGSSYEQYF. As DNA, the CDR3 is TGTGCCAGCAGTTTTAGCGGGAGCTCCTACGAGCAGTACTTC.

In this sample, this clonotype turned up a few times. The genes are TRBV19 and TRBJ2-1, with TRBD2 matching 14 bases. Germline V gene data show CDR1 as LNHDA and CDR2 as SQIVND (reference sequence). CDR3 size: 16 residues. J lost 8 bases, V lost 4 bases, and 7 bases had no gene match. CDR3 sequence reads: CASSRGTSGSGDEQFF. The CDR3 coding sequence is TGTGCCAGTAGTAGGGGGACTAGCGGGAGTGGGGATGAGCAGTTCTTC.

The chain carries TRBV28 and TRBJ1-2; no firm D call. CDR3 length: 12 amino acids. CDR1 and CDR2 (germline): MDHEN, SYDVKM. Between the trimmed V and J ends, which lost 6 bases and 6 bases, there was a span of 11 bases. The DNA of the CDR3 is TGTGCCAGCAGGATCGACGGACATGGCTACACCTTC. Translation gives CASRIDGHGYTF.

This clonotype was found a few times. The chain combines TRBV20-1 with TRBJ2-1, with 10 bases matching TRBD2. J was trimmed by 8 bases and V by 3 bases; bases with no gene match: 7. The CDR3 has 14 amino acids. Germline CDR1 is DFQATT and CDR2 is SNEGSKA (reference sequence). CDR3 nucleotides: TGCAGTGCTAGCGGGCTAGCGGGAGACTATGAGCAGTTCTTC. Translating gives CSASGLAGDYEQFF.

In its sample, this clonotype was seen a few times. The V and J genes are TRBV20-1 and TRBJ2-3; 7 bases match TRBD2. CDR1 is DFQATT and CDR2 is SNEGSKA in the germline V gene (reference sequence). This CDR3 has 15 residues. V trimming: 3 bases; J trimming: 0 bases; junction bases outside the gene matches: 6. This CDR3 reads CSARGLADSTDTQYF. In DNA form, the CDR3 reads TGCAGTGCTAGGGGGCTAGCGGATAGCACAGATACGCAGTATTTT.

The chain carries TRBV28 and TRBJ2-7; TRBD2 aligns across 8 bases. V lost 8 bases, J lost 0 bases, and 6 bases stayed unmatched. The CDR3 totals 14 residues. Germline lookup yields CDR1 MDHEN and CDR2 SYDVKM. The CDR3 loop reads CASLKAGASYEQYF. CDR3 DNA: TGTGCCAGCTTGAAAGCGGGAGCCTCCTACGAGCAGTACTTC. Complete variable domain (other parts from reference TRBV28 and TRBJ2-7): DVKVTQSSRYLVKRTGEKVFLECVQDMDHENMFWYRQDPGLGLRLIYFSYDVKMKEKGDIPEGYSVSREKKERFSLILESASTNQTSMYLCASLKAGASYEQYFGPGTRLTVT.

This clonotype was picked up many times. The V and J genes are TRBV7-8 and TRBJ2-2, with D uncertain. This CDR3 is 13 amino acids long. CDR1 and CDR2 (germline): SGHVS, FQNEAQ. V dropped 2 bases and J dropped 7 bases, with 8 bases sitting between them. The DNA for the CDR3 is TGTGCCAGCAGCTTACAACTTGACGGGGAGCTGTTTTTT. Encoded protein: CASSLQLDGELFF.

V gene TRBV20-1 combines with J gene TRBJ2-7; 10 bases agree with TRBD2. The germline gives CDR1 DFQATT, CDR2 SNEGSKA (reference sequence). The length of the CDR3 is 15 residues. Trimming at V came to 3 bases and at J to 2 bases, leaving 7 bases not matched to a gene. CDR3 bases: TGCAGTGCTAGTACCCCCCTAGCGGGAGCCTACGAGCAGTACTTC. This codes for CSASTPLAGAYEQYF.

A few counts support this clonotype. V and J are TRBV11-3 and TRBJ2-1; D call uncertain. There are 11 residues in the CDR3. Germline-derived CDR1 and CDR2 are SGHNT and YENEEA. Trimming left V 0 bases short and J 9 bases short, with 3 bases between. CDR3 protein: CASSLDREQFF. CDR3 in DNA: TGTGCCAGCAGCTTAGATCGTGAGCAGTTCTTC.

The genes are TRBV14 and TRBJ1-2, with 9 bases aligning to TRBD1. The CDR3 is 17 amino acids. With 0 bases clipped from V and 3 bases from J, the junction kept 8 bases outside the gene matches. In germline, CDR1 is SGHDN, CDR2 FVKESK. DNA of the CDR3: TGTGCCAGCAGCCAAGATAAGGGACAGGGCTTCTACTATGGCTACACCTTC. This codes for CASSQDKGQGFYYGYTF.

J is TRBJ1-1 and V is TRBV12-3 or TRBV12-4; D gene unclear. The CDR3 has 14 residues. Trimming took off 5 bases at V and 5 bases at J, with 15 bases between the two ends. In nucleotides, the CDR3 is TGTGCCAGCAGTCCGCGCGCAGGTACAACTGAAGCTTTCTTT. Its translation is CASSPRAGTTEAFF.

V usage is TRBV5-4 and J usage is TRBJ1-2; no definite D call. Germline V gene lookup returns CDR1 SGHNT and CDR2 YYREEE (reference sequence). V was clipped by 5 bases and J by 4 bases, with 12 bases between them. This CDR3 contains 13 residues. This CDR3 reads CASRGEEGYGYTF. For the CDR3, the DNA is TGTGCCAGCAGGGGAGAGGAGGGCTATGGCTACACCTTC.

There are many counts of this clonotype. This chain joins TRBV12-3 or TRBV12-4 and TRBJ2-5, with D tentatively TRBD1 (7 bases). Trimming shortened V by 0 bases and J by 5 bases, and 10 bases separated the two germline ends. CDR3 length: 14 residues. The CDR3 DNA sequence: TGTGCCAGCAGTTTAGCCGGAGGGGGCGAGACCCAGTACTTC. Amino acid sequence: CASSLAGGGETQYF.

This clonotype was counted only a few times. The genes are TRBV3-1 and TRBJ2-6, with no clear D. CDR3 length: 16 residues. Germline CDR1 LGHDT, CDR2 YNNKEL (reference sequence). V was trimmed by 0 bases and J by 1 base, leaving 7 bases between them. CDR3 in DNA: TGTGCCAGCAGCCAAGAAACACCATCTGGGGCCAACGTCCTGACTTTC. Protein: CASSQETPSGANVLTF.

Only a few counts were recorded for this clonotype. J is TRBJ2-1 and V is TRBV10-2; 9 nucleotides align to TRBD2. The CDR3 is 16 amino acids. The germline V gene encodes CDR1 WSHSY and CDR2 SAAADI. V was clipped by 3 bases and J by 6 bases; unmatched bases: 9. The CDR3 bases are TGCGCCAGCAGTGATCTAGGGACTAGCTTCCCCAATGAGCAGTTCTTC. Translation gives CASSDLGTSFPNEQFF.

In its sample, this clonotype was seen many times. The chain is built from TRBV19 and TRBJ2-6; D gene ambiguous. From germline, CDR1 is LNHDA and CDR2 SQIVND (reference sequence). Between the trimmed V and J ends, which lost 6 bases and 0 bases, there was a span of 6 bases. The CDR3 covers 14 residues. In nucleotides, the CDR3 is TGTGCCAGTAGGGAGATCTCTGGGGCCAACGTCCTGACTTTC. This codes for CASREISGANVLTF.

This clonotype has just a few counts. The V gene is TRBV7-9, the J gene TRBJ2-1; D might be TRBD1 or TRBD2, each matching 5 bases. The CDR3 spans 17 residues. The germline gives CDR1 SEHNR, CDR2 FQNEAQ (reference sequence). V lost 5 bases and J lost 6, with 23 bases in between. The CDR3 spells CASSRRTGPRGLNEQFF. CDR3 DNA: TGTGCCAGCAGCCGAAGGACCGGGCCTCGGGGCCTCAATGAGCAGTTCTTC.

The chain combines TRBV18 with TRBJ1-1; D call uncertain. The CDR3 has 14 residues. Looked up from germline, CDR1 is KGHSH and CDR2 is LQKENI. With 0 bases removed from V and 6 bases from J, the gap between germline ends came to 11 bases. Written as DNA, the CDR3 is TGTGCCAGCTCACCACCGGTGCCAGAGGCTGAAGCTTTCTTT. This gives the protein CASSPPVPEAEAFF.

This clonotype was seen repeatedly, ten times or more. The J gene is TRBJ1-6, the V gene TRBV6-6, with D uncertain. Germline assignment: CDR1 MNHNY and CDR2 SVGAGI (reference sequence). There are 14 residues in the CDR3. V was clipped by 5 bases and J by 0 bases, with 5 bases between them. DNA for the CDR3: TGTGCCAGCAGTCCGAGCTCCTATAATTCACCCCTCCACTTT. Encoded protein: CASSPSSYNSPLHF.

This clonotype was counted between two and nine times. The V call is TRBV2, the J call TRBJ2-5; D uncertain. Germline loops: CDR1 SNHLY, CDR2 FYNNEI. With 2 bases removed from V and 5 bases from J, the gap between germline ends came to 9 bases. The length of the CDR3 is 13 residues. CDR3 protein: CASSEPVQETQYF. Written as DNA, the CDR3 is TGTGCCAGCAGTGAACCAGTCCAGGAGACCCAGTACTTC. Together with reference TRBV2 and TRBJ2-5, the CDR3 gives the full variable domain: EPEVTQTPSHQVTQMGQEVILRCVPISNHLYFYWYRQILGQKVEFLVSFYNNEISEKSEIFDDQFSVERPDGSNFTLKIRSTKLEDSAMYFCASSEPVQETQYFGPGTRLLVL.

V gene TRBV6-1 combines with J gene TRBJ1-4, with a tentative D call TRBD1 (5 bases). V gave up 4 bases and J gave up 0 bases, with 12 bases separating them. The CDR3 spans 16 residues. Germline lookup yields CDR1 MNHNS and CDR2 SASEGT. CDR3 loop: CASSGGRAATNEKLFF. In DNA, the CDR3 is TGTGCCAGCAGTGGGGGGAGAGCAGCAACTAATGAAAAACTGTTTTTT.

There are many counts of this clonotype. The chain uses TRBV7-2 and TRBJ2-1; TRBD1 or TRBD2 may be the D gene (5 bases each). Per germline, CDR1 SGHTA and CDR2 FQGNSA. Trimming pared 4 bases from V and 5 bases from J, leaving 9 bases between. The CDR3 extends over 13 amino acids. The CDR3 nucleotides are TGTGCCAGCAGCTCCCGGGGCAACAATGAGCAGTTCTTC. Encoded protein: CASSSRGNNEQFF.

This clonotype was found a few times. This rearrangement joins TRBV5-6 to TRBJ1-1; the D is unclear. Between the trimmed V and J ends, which lost 0 bases and 3 bases, there was a span of 3 bases. Per germline, CDR1 SGHDT and CDR2 YYEEEE. CDR3 length: 12 residues. The CDR3 sequence is CASSLGYTEAFF. The CDR3 region has the DNA TGTGCCAGCAGCTTGGGTTACACTGAAGCTTTCTTT.

The chain recombines TRBV7-9 with TRBJ1-1, with 9 positions matching TRBD1. CDR1 is SEHNR and CDR2 is FQNEAQ in the germline V gene (reference sequence). The CDR3 has 14 amino acids. Losses at the gene ends were 8 bases for V and 3 bases for J; bases not matched to a gene: 7. In DNA, the CDR3 is TGTGCCAGCGGCAACGGACAGGGGTACACTGAAGCTTTCTTT. It specifies CASGNGQGYTEAFF.

The chain employs TRBV5-1 and TRBJ1-4; the D is unclear. CDR1 is SGHRS and CDR2 is YFSETQ in the germline V gene. The CDR3 covers 14 residues. V was shortened by 1 base and J by 8 bases, with 12 bases between the two germline ends. The DNA for the CDR3 is TGCGCCAGCAGCTTGCGGCAGCCGCTAGAAAAACTGTTTTTT. Residues: CASSLRQPLEKLFF.

Ten or more counts support this clonotype. CDR3 DNA sequence: TGTGCCAGCAGCCCCCTGACCGCGAGCTCCTATAATTCACCCCTCCACTTT. It translates to CASSPLTASSYNSPLHF. V usage is TRBV4-2 and J usage is TRBJ1-6; no reliable D call. CDR1 and CDR2 from the germline V gene are LGHNA and YNFKEQ. The V end was cut by 4 bases, the J end by 0 bases, with 13 bases between. CDR3 length: 17 amino acids.